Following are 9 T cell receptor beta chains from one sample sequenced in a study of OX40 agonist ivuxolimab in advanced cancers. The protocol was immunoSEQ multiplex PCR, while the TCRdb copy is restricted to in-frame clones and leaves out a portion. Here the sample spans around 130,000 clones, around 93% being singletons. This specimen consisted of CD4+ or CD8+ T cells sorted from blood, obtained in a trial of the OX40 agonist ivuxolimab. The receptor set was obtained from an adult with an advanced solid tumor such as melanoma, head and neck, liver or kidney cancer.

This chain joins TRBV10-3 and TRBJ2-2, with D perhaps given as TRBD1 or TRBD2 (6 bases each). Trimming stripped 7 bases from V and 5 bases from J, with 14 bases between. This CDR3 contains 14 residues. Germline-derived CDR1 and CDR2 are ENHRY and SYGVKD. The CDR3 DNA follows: TGTGCCATCAAGGGGGGTTCAGGGACCGGGGAGCTGTTTTTT. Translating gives CAIKGGSGTGELFF.

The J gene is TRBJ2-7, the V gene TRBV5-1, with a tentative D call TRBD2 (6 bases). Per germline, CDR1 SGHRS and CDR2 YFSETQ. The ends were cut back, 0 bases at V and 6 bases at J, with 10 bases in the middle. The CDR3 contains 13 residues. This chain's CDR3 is CASSLAGGAEQYF. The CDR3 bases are TGCGCCAGCAGCTTGGCCGGCGGGGCCGAGCAGTACTTC. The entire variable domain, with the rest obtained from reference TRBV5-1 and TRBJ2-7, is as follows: KAGVTQTPRYLIKTRGQQVTLSCSPISGHRSVSWYQQTPGQGLQFLFEYFSETQRNKGNFPGRFSGRQFSNSRSEMNVSTLELGDSALYLCASSLAGGAEQYFGPGTRLTVT.

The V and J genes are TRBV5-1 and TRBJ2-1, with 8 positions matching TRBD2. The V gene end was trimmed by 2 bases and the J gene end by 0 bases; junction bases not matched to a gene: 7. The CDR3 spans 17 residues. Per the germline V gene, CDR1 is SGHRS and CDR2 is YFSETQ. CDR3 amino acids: CASSFASGGYSYNEQFF. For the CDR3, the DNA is TGCGCCAGCAGCTTTGCGAGCGGGGGCTACTCCTACAATGAGCAGTTCTTC.

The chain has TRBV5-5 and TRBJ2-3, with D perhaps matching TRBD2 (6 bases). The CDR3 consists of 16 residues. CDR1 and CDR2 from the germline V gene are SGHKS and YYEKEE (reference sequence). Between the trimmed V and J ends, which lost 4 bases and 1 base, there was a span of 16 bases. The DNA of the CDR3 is TGTGCCAGCAGCCAAGGGACTGCCAGAGGCACAGATACGCAGTATTTT. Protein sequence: CASSQGTARGTDTQYF.

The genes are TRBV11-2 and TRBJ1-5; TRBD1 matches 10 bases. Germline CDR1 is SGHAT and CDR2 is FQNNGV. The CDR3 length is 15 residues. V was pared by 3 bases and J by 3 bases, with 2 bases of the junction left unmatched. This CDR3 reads CASSLGQGINQPQHF. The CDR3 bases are TGTGCCAGCAGCTTGGGACAGGGGATCAATCAGCCCCAGCATTTT.

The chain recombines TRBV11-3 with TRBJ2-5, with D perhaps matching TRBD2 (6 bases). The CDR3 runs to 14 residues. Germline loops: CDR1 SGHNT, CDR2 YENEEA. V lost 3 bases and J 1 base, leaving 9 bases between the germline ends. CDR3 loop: CASSLGGVQETQYF. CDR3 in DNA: TGTGCCAGCAGCTTGGGCGGGGTCCAAGAGACCCAGTACTTC.

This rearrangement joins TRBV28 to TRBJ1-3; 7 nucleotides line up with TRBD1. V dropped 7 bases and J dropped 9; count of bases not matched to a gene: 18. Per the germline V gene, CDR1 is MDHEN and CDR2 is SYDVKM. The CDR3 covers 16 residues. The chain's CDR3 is CASNQSGGRGIFTIYF. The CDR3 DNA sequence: TGTGCCAGCAACCAATCTGGGGGCAGGGGGATTTTCACCATATATTTT.

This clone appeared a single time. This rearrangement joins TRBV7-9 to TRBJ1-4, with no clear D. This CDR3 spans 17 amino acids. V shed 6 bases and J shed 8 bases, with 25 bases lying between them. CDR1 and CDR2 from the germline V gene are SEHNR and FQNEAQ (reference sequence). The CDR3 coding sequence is TGTGCCAGCAGGTCCGGGGAGGCCACCCTTTCTTGGGAAAAACTGTTTTTT. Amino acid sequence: CASRSGEATLSWEKLFF. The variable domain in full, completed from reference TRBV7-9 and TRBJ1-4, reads DTGVSQNPRHKITKRGQNVTFRCDPISEHNRLYWYRQTLGQGPEFLTYFQNEAQLEKSRLLSDRFSAERPKGSFSTLEIQRTEQGDSAMYLCASRSGEATLSWEKLFFGSGTQLSVL.

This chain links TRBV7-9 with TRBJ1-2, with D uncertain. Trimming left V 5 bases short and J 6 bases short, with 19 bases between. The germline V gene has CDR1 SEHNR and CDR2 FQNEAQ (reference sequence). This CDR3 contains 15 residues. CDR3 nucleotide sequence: TGTGCCAGCAGCCCAAACGCTCTTACCGGCCATGGCTACACCTTC. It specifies CASSPNALTGHGYTF.